The 21 T cell receptor beta chains below were found in one sample sequenced in a study of sequential checkpoint blockade in melanoma. Sequencing was performed with immunoSEQ multiplex PCR; in TCRdb, only in-frame clones are kept and a portion is missing. This sample carries around 9,200 clones, 20% to 25% of them seen once, and the ten largest clones take approximately 11%. The treatment was: randomized to nivolumab then ipilimumab (arm A) or the reverse (arm B). Material: tumor tissue (inferred from file names), obtained from a patient given nivolumab and ipilimumab in sequence. All receptors derive from a human donor with melanoma.

This clone was detected a few times. The chain couples TRBV9 to TRBJ2-3; D is unresolved. The V end was cut by 4 bases, the J end by 5 bases, with 11 bases between. CDR1 is SGDLS and CDR2 is YYNGEE in the germline V gene. The CDR3 sequence is 13 residues long. This CDR3 reads CASSYLLVDTQYF. In DNA form, the CDR3 reads TGTGCCAGCAGCTACCTGTTAGTAGATACGCAGTATTTT.

This clone has only a few counts. The chain combines TRBV30 with TRBJ1-4, with a possible D match to TRBD1 (5 bases). CDR1 GTSNPN and CDR2 SVGIG come from the germline V gene (reference sequence). V was shortened by 0 bases and J by 3 bases, with 11 bases between the two germline ends. The CDR3 has 15 amino acids. The CDR3 nucleotides read TGTGCCTGGAGTGTACAGGCCACGCCTAATGAAAAACTGTTTTTT. Translating it yields CAWSVQATPNEKLFF.

By share, this clone ranks as medium-sized. The chain is built from TRBV6-8 and TRBJ1-1; 7 bases line up with TRBD1. The CDR3 covers 14 residues. With 5 bases clipped from V and 4 bases from J, the junction kept 7 bases outside the gene matches. Germline-derived CDR1 and CDR2 are MNHGY and SAAAGT. The CDR3 sequence is CASSRQGYSTEAFF. In DNA, the CDR3 is TGTGCCAGCAGTAGACAGGGTTATAGCACTGAAGCTTTCTTT.

The chain carries TRBV18 and TRBJ1-1; D unclear. This CDR3 region has 14 residues. Germline V gene data show CDR1 as KGHSH and CDR2 as LQKENI. Between the trimmed V and J ends, which lost 3 bases and 1 base, there was a span of 9 bases. DNA for the CDR3: TGTGCCAGCTCACCTGATGAGACGAACACTGAAGCTTTCTTT. Its protein product is CASSPDETNTEAFF. The full variable domain, with the rest looked up from reference TRBV18 and TRBJ1-1, is NAGVMQNPRHLVRRRGQEARLRCSPMKGHSHVYWYRQLPEEGLKFMVYLQKENIIDESGMPKERFSAEFPKEGPSILRIQQVVRGDSAAYFCASSPDETNTEAFFGQGTRLTVV.

This clone was found a few times. J is TRBJ1-1 and V is TRBV9; D is unclear. The V gene's germline CDR1 is SGDLS and CDR2 YYNGEE. Trimming shortened V by 0 bases and J by 4 bases, and 10 bases separated the two germline ends. This CDR3 contains 14 residues. CDR3 sequence reads: CASSVAPAGTEAFF. The CDR3 nucleotides are TGTGCCAGCAGCGTAGCCCCGGCGGGCACTGAAGCTTTCTTT.

This clone has ten or more counts. The V and J genes are TRBV11-3 and TRBJ1-6; TRBD1 aligns across 9 bases. Germline trimming cut 1 base from V and 13 bases from J; bases unmatched to any gene: 5. This CDR3 has 14 amino acids. In germline, CDR1 is SGHNT, CDR2 YENEEA. CDR3 DNA: TGTGCCAGCAGCTTAGGGACAGGGGAACGGCCCCTCCACTTT. Translation: CASSLGTGERPLHF. The full variable domain, its missing parts supplied by reference TRBV11-3 and TRBJ1-6, is EAGVVQSPRYKIIEKKQPVAFWCNPISGHNTLYWYLQNLGQGPELLIRYENEEAVDDSQLPKDRFSAERLKGVDSTLKIQPAELGDSAVYLCASSLGTGERPLHFGNGTRLTVT.

This clone ranks as medium-sized (0.01 to 0.1%). The chain is built from TRBV11-3 and TRBJ2-3, with 7 bases that match TRBD2. CDR1 SGHNT and CDR2 YENEEA come from the germline V gene. The CDR3 contains 15 residues. After removal of 6 bases from V and 4 bases from J, the junction contained 10 bases not matched to a gene. The CDR3 nucleotides read TGTGCCAGCAGACAATCCGGGGGGAACCCAGATACGCAGTATTTT. Its translation: CASRQSGGNPDTQYF. The full variable domain, with the rest looked up from reference TRBV11-3 and TRBJ2-3, is EAGVVQSPRYKIIEKKQPVAFWCNPISGHNTLYWYLQNLGQGPELLIRYENEEAVDDSQLPKDRFSAERLKGVDSTLKIQPAELGDSAVYLCASRQSGGNPDTQYFGPGTRLTVL.

This clone was seen more than once but under ten times. The chain links TRBV7-4 to TRBJ2-1; 7 bases map to TRBD2. Trimming removed 0 bases from V and 12 bases from J; junction bases left unmatched: 5. CDR1 is SGHVT, CDR2 SQSDAQ, per germline. This CDR3 is 13 amino acids long. Here the CDR3 reads CASSLASGEVQFF. The CDR3 region has the DNA TGTGCCAGCAGCTTAGCGAGCGGGGAAGTGCAGTTCTTC. Filled out from reference TRBV7-4 and TRBJ2-1, the complete variable domain reads GAGVSQSPRYKVAKRGRDVALRCDSISGHVTLYWYRQTLGQGSEVLTYSQSDAQRDKSGRPSGRFSAERPERSVSTLKIQRTEQGDSAVYLCASSLASGEVQFFGPGTRLTVL.

By sample fraction, this clone is medium-sized. The V call is TRBV6-8, the J call TRBJ1-1, with 7 positions matching TRBD1. V was pared by 6 bases and J by 0 bases, with 1 base of the junction left unmatched. This CDR3 comprises 13 residues. Germline assignment: CDR1 MNHGY and CDR2 SAAAGT. The CDR3 reads CASRTGMNTEAFF. The CDR3 bases are TGTGCCAGCAGGACAGGGATGAACACTGAAGCTTTCTTT.

Many counts were recorded for this clone. V is TRBV11-3 and J is TRBJ1-1, with D tentatively TRBD1 (5 bases). This CDR3 has 15 residues. Trimming took off 5 bases at V and 1 base at J, with 14 bases between the two ends. In germline, CDR1 is SGHNT, CDR2 YENEEA. Written as DNA, the CDR3 is TGTGCCAGCAGCCTACGGAAAGGACAGAACACTGAAGCTTTCTTT. Translated, it gives CASSLRKGQNTEAFF.

This chain connects TRBV9 to TRBJ1-2; 9 nucleotides align to TRBD1. V trimming: 0 bases; J trimming: 0 bases; junction bases outside the gene matches: 12. From germline, CDR1 is SGDLS and CDR2 YYNGEE. The CDR3 extends over 19 amino acids. CDR3 bases: TGTGCCAGCAGCGTAGCTTGGGGACAGGGTGCGCTAGCTAACTATGGCTACACCTTC. It yields the protein CASSVAWGQGALANYGYTF.

The chain combines TRBV28 with TRBJ1-5, with a tentative D call TRBD1 (5 bases). V was cut by 2 bases and J by 2 bases, with 22 bases left in between. This CDR3 is 19 amino acids long. Germline V gene sequence: CDR1 MDHEN, CDR2 SYDVKM. This CDR3 reads CASSLNRSGGPRGNQPQHF. The CDR3 region has the DNA TGTGCCAGCAGTTTAAACCGCTCGGGGGGTCCACGGGGCAATCAGCCCCAGCATTTT.

This clone came up many times. The chain recombines TRBV11-3 with TRBJ1-4; D gene ambiguous. V shed 6 bases and J shed 0 bases, with 14 bases lying between them. This CDR3 contains 16 residues. Germline-derived CDR1 and CDR2 are SGHNT and YENEEA. The CDR3 DNA reads as TGTGCCAGCAGTATCGGACGGACTTCAACTAATGAAAAACTGTTTTTT. As protein: CASSIGRTSTNEKLFF.

With respect to this clone: Here the CDR3 omits its conserved ending phenylalanine or tryptophan, so a read error is the likely source. It is unclear where the CDR3 begins or ends on the DNA, so no DNA is shown, and the CDR3 is as TCRdb lists it. J is TRBJ2-7 and V is TRBV30; the D call TRBD1 from the table was never checked on the DNA. Germline assignment: CDR1 GTSNPN and CDR2 SVGIG (reference sequence). Counting both end residues, the CDR3 totals 11 amino acids. The CDR3 reads CAWSRQGLTIP.

This clone was observed a few times. The chain has TRBV9 and TRBJ2-3; 8 bases map to TRBD2. Germline values: CDR1 SGDLS, CDR2 YYNGEE. This CDR3 has 14 amino acids. Losses at the gene ends were 5 bases for V and 3 bases for J; bases not matched to a gene: 5. The CDR3 nucleotides are TGTGCCAGCAGAGACGGCGGGGGGACAGATACGCAGTATTTT. It yields the protein CASRDGGGTDTQYF.

This clone is classed as medium-sized. In nucleotides, the CDR3 is TGTGCCAGCAGTCCCTCTTTGACCGGGGAGCTGTTTTTT. As protein: CASSPSLTGELFF. The V and J genes are TRBV6-8 and TRBJ2-2; D is unclear. The germline V gene encodes CDR1 MNHGY and CDR2 SAAAGT. The CDR3 loop spans 13 amino acids. The V gene lost 5 bases and the J gene lost 5 bases, with 9 bases spanning the gap.

This chain uses TRBV29-1 with TRBJ2-2; 7 positions match TRBD1. This CDR3 is built from 14 residues. Per the germline V gene, CDR1 is SQVTM and CDR2 is ANQGSEA. The J segment lost 7 bases and the V segment lost 1 base, leaving 6 bases of the junction unmatched. The DNA for the CDR3 is TGCAGCGTTGAAGGGTTTCAGGGGGTCGGGGAGCTGTTTTTT. Its protein product is CSVEGFQGVGELFF.

This chain links TRBV28 with TRBJ2-5, with no clear D. The CDR3 totals 13 residues. The V end was cut by 2 bases, the J end by 1 base, with 5 bases between. Germline V lookup: CDR1 MDHEN, CDR2 SYDVKM. CDR3 residues: CASSLASQETQYF. The CDR3 nucleotides read TGTGCCAGCAGTTTAGCCAGCCAAGAGACCCAGTACTTC.

This clone was detected only a few times. The CDR3 bases are TGTGCCAGCAGCAAGACAGGGGAAGAGACCCAGTACTTC. Protein: CASSKTGEETQYF. The chain has TRBV6-8 and TRBJ2-5; TRBD1 aligns across 8 bases. The CDR3 has 13 amino acids. V lost 6 bases to trimming and J lost 3 bases; unmatched junction nucleotides: 3. Germline loops: CDR1 MNHGY, CDR2 SAAAGT.

The V and J genes are TRBV10-3 and TRBJ2-2; 10 bases are shared with TRBD1. Trimming took 6 bases from V and 0 from J; bases not matched to a gene: 7. Looked up from germline, CDR1 is ENHRY and CDR2 is SYGVKD. This CDR3 contains 17 residues. As DNA, the CDR3 is TGTGCCATCAGCTGGCCCGACAGGGGGCCGAACACCGGGGAGCTGTTTTTT. As protein: CAISWPDRGPNTGELFF.

A few counts support this clone. The chain is built from TRBV25-1 and TRBJ2-1, with TRBD1 as a possible D gene (5 bases). With 1 base removed from V and 1 base from J, the gap between germline ends came to 11 bases. The CDR3 runs to 16 residues. Germline loops: CDR1 MGHDK, CDR2 SYGVNS. CDR3 DNA sequence: TGTGCCAGCAGTGAATGGGGCAGGGATTCCTACAATGAGCAGTTCTTC. Amino acids: CASSEWGRDSYNEQFF.